The 27 T cell receptor beta chains presented below share a single source sample, sequenced in a study of T cells after yellow fever vaccination. One entry per CDR3 protein results from TCRdb running MiXCR on the 5' RACE reads. This sample has 320,000 or so distinct CDR3 sequences, with roughly 7.5% found just once. This specimen consisted of PBMCs, obtained around 45 days after the first yellow fever vaccination. The source is a man aged 18 to 30 who received the YFV17D yellow fever vaccine.

J is TRBJ2-7 and V is TRBV27, with D unclear. The CDR3 is 16 amino acids. Per germline, CDR1 MNHEY and CDR2 SMNVEV (reference sequence). The germline V and J ends were trimmed by 1 base and 2 bases, with 15 bases remaining between them. CDR3 in amino acids: CASSLYAYSRPYEQYF. The CDR3 DNA reads TGTGCCAGCAGTTTATATGCGTACAGCCGACCCTACGAGCAGTACTTC.

This clonotype appeared once. The chain links TRBV20-1 to TRBJ2-7; weak D call: TRBD2 (6 bases). The germline V gene has CDR1 DFQATT and CDR2 SNEGSKA (reference sequence). V lost 0 bases and J lost 5, with 14 bases in between. The CDR3 has 14 residues. This chain's CDR3 is CSARERGLKNEQYF. As DNA, the CDR3 is TGCAGTGCTAGAGAGCGGGGATTGAAAAACGAGCAGTACTTC.

This clonotype was observed a handful of times. This rearrangement joins TRBV2 to TRBJ1-2; D not certain. Trimming removed 4 bases from V and 4 bases from J, with 10 bases in between. The germline CDR1 and CDR2 sequences are SNHLY and FYNNEI. There are 13 residues in the CDR3. The chain's CDR3 is CASSGRVGYGYTF. The CDR3 bases are TGTGCCAGCAGTGGAAGGGTCGGCTATGGCTACACCTTC.

J is TRBJ2-7 and V is TRBV14; TRBD2 matches at 7 bases. The CDR3 contains 17 residues. In germline, CDR1 is SGHDN, CDR2 FVKESK. Trimming at V came to 0 bases and at J to 3 bases, leaving 11 bases not matched to a gene. CDR3 coding DNA: TGTGCCAGCAGCCAAGATTTGGTCCAGGGAGGGATCTACGAGCAGTACTTC. It codes for CASSQDLVQGGIYEQYF.

The rearrangement joins TRBV27 to TRBJ2-1, with TRBD2 matching 7 bases. CDR1 MNHEY and CDR2 SMNVEV come from the germline V gene (reference sequence). Trimming at V came to 7 bases and at J to 2 bases, leaving 5 bases not matched to a gene. The CDR3 has 14 residues. The CDR3 sequence: CASTGGGTYNEQFF. CDR3 in DNA: TGTGCCAGCACTGGGGGGGGGACCTACAATGAGCAGTTCTTC.

The rearrangement links TRBV5-4 to TRBJ1-5; D is ambiguous. The CDR3 length is 12 residues. Looked up from germline, CDR1 is SGHNT and CDR2 is YYREEE (reference sequence). The ends were cut back, 2 bases at V and 3 bases at J, with 3 bases in the middle. The CDR3 reads CASSFNNQPQHF. The CDR3 nucleotides are TGTGCCAGCAGCTTTAACAATCAGCCCCAGCATTTT.

The chain joins TRBV7-8 to TRBJ2-7; D tentatively fits TRBD1 or TRBD2 (6 bases each). Germline V gene lookup returns CDR1 SGHVS and CDR2 FQNEAQ. CDR3 length: 15 amino acids. Trimming took off 2 bases at V and 3 bases at J, with 14 bases between the two ends. The CDR3 DNA reads TGTGCCAGCAGCTTAAAGACGAGGGGGGACTACGAGCAGTACTTC. Translated, it gives CASSLKTRGDYEQYF.

The J gene is TRBJ2-1, the V gene TRBV20-1, with D perhaps TRBD1 (6 bases). Germline-derived CDR1 and CDR2 are DFQATT and SNEGSKA (reference sequence). CDR3 size: 11 residues. CDR3 residues: CRVLRGNEQFF. CDR3 nucleotides: TGCAGAGTTCTTAGGGGGAATGAGCAGTTCTTC.

This clonotype was seen a handful of times. The CDR3 bases are TGTGCCAGCAGCTCACGGACAGGGCCCGACGAGCAGTACTTC. Residues: CASSSRTGPDEQYF. The chain links TRBV7-9 to TRBJ2-7, with TRBD1 identical over 8 bases. V lost 4 bases to trimming and J lost 5 bases; unmatched junction nucleotides: 7. CDR3 length: 14 amino acids. Germline loops: CDR1 SEHNR, CDR2 FQNEAQ (reference sequence).

The table lists this clonotype with a few counts. The chain links TRBV6-5 to TRBJ2-7; D may match TRBD1 or TRBD2 (5 bases each). The CDR3 has 15 amino acids. Germline CDR1 MNHEY, CDR2 SVGAGI. V was clipped by 0 bases and J by 3 bases, with 12 bases between them. This chain's CDR3 is CASSYSIAGSYEQYV. The CDR3 bases are TGTGCCAGCAGTTACTCGATTGCAGGGAGCTACGAGCAGTACGTC.

The rearrangement links TRBV12-3 or TRBV12-4 to TRBJ1-5; no clear D gene. Trimming took off 6 bases at V and 2 bases at J, with 14 bases between the two ends. There are 15 residues in the CDR3. CDR3 sequence: CASRGKGTGNQPQHF. In nucleotides, the CDR3 is TGTGCCAGCAGGGGAAAGGGTACTGGCAATCAGCCCCAGCATTTT.

The gene calls are TRBV24-1 and TRBJ2-5; TRBD2 aligns across 12 bases. V dropped 4 bases and J dropped 5; count of bases not matched to a gene: 4. This CDR3 comprises 15 residues. Germline V gene sequence: CDR1 KGHDR, CDR2 SFDVKD. This CDR3 reads CATSEAGTSGETQYF. The CDR3 DNA follows: TGTGCCACCAGTGAGGCCGGGACTAGCGGGGAGACCCAGTACTTC.

V and J are TRBV7-2 and TRBJ2-1; 8 bases map to TRBD1. The CDR3 runs to 13 residues. The germline V gene encodes CDR1 SGHTA and CDR2 FQGNSA. The V and J ends lost 6 bases and 7 bases, in that order; junction bases with no gene match: 5. The chain's CDR3 is CASSRTGWNEQFF. DNA of the CDR3: TGTGCCAGCAGTCGGACAGGGTGGAATGAGCAGTTCTTC.

This clonotype was observed a few times. In DNA, the CDR3 is TGTGCCAGCAGCTTTCTGGGAGTGAACACTGAAGCTTTCTTT. Translated: CASSFLGVNTEAFF. The chain carries TRBV7-2 and TRBJ1-1; D is ambiguous. Germline CDR1 SGHTA, CDR2 FQGNSA. V lost 3 bases, J lost 0 bases, and 8 bases lay in between. The CDR3 length is 14 residues.

This clonotype was found many times. The chain couples TRBV6-1 to TRBJ2-5; 8 nucleotides line up with TRBD1. The length of the CDR3 is 14 residues. Germline V gene lookup returns CDR1 MNHNS and CDR2 SASEGT. With V trimmed by 2 bases and J by 4 bases, 3 bases remained unmatched. The DNA of the CDR3 is TGTGCCAGCAGTGAATGGACAGGGATAGAGACCCAGTACTTC. This translates into CASSEWTGIETQYF.

The genes are TRBV6-2 or TRBV6-3 and TRBJ2-3; D might be TRBD1 or TRBD2, each matching 5 bases. CDR3 length equals 15 residues. Trimming pared 2 bases from V and 3 bases from J, leaving 12 bases between. Germline CDR1 is MNHEY and CDR2 is SVGEGT. The CDR3 reads CASSYGGIRTDTQYF. In nucleotides, the CDR3 is TGTGCCAGCAGTTACGGGGGTATCCGGACAGATACGCAGTATTTT.

The chain combines TRBV19 with TRBJ2-5; 7 nucleotides agree with TRBD1. CDR3 length: 12 residues. Germline assignment: CDR1 LNHDA and CDR2 SQIVND (reference sequence). V shed 10 bases, J shed 4 bases, and the junction held 6 bases outside the gene matches. In DNA form, the CDR3 reads TGTGCCACCTCCGACAGGGCAGAGACCCAGTACTTC. The encoded protein is CATSDRAETQYF.

This clonotype has at least ten counts. V gene TRBV14 combines with J gene TRBJ2-5, with 7 bases lining up with TRBD1. From germline, CDR1 is SGHDN and CDR2 FVKESK. V lost 4 bases to trimming and J lost 5 bases; unmatched junction nucleotides: 13. The CDR3 is 16 residues long. CDR3 sequence (DNA): TGTGCCAGCAGCCGGCTCGGGACAGAAGATCTGGAGACCCAGTACTTC. Translating it yields CASSRLGTEDLETQYF.

The chain links TRBV9 to TRBJ2-3, with D possibly matching TRBD1 (6 bases). Per germline, CDR1 SGDLS and CDR2 YYNGEE. Trimming cost V 5 bases and J 6 bases, with 19 bases left between them. The CDR3 length is 15 residues. The CDR3 bases are TGTGCCAGCAGTTTCCGTAAAAACAGGGTGGATACGCAGTATTTT. It yields the protein CASSFRKNRVDTQYF.

The V call is TRBV5-4, the J call TRBJ2-1, with 9 nucleotides matching TRBD1. This CDR3 has 15 amino acids. The V and J ends lost 4 bases and 5 bases, in that order; junction bases with no gene match: 7. Germline assignment: CDR1 SGHNT and CDR2 YYREEE (reference sequence). The CDR3 region has the DNA TGTGCCAGCAGCGTGGGACAGGGCGTCAACAATGAGCAGTTCTTC. As protein: CASSVGQGVNNEQFF. The variable domain in full, completed from reference TRBV5-4 and TRBJ2-1, reads ETGVTQSPTHLIKTRGQQVTLRCSSQSGHNTVSWYQQALGQGPQFIFQYYREEENGRGNFPPRFSGLQFPNYSSELNVNALELDDSALYLCASSVGQGVNNEQFFGPGTRLTVL.

The V gene is TRBV2, the J gene TRBJ1-5; 9 nucleotides line up with TRBD1. V was clipped by 6 bases and J by 6 bases; unmatched bases: 9. CDR3 length: 15 amino acids. The V gene's germline CDR1 is SNHLY and CDR2 FYNNEI. CDR3 DNA sequence: TGTGCCAGCAGAATCCGACAGGGGGGGCTTCAGCCCCAGCATTTT. Its protein is CASRIRQGGLQPQHF.

For the CDR3, the DNA is TGTGCCAGCAGTCCGACGACAGGATCTAACTATGGCTACACCTTC. It specifies CASSPTTGSNYGYTF. The V gene is TRBV12-3 or TRBV12-4, the J gene TRBJ1-2; a possible D gene is TRBD1 (6 bases). This CDR3 has 15 amino acids. The ends were cut back, 5 bases at V and 0 bases at J, with 13 bases in the middle.

The chain recombines TRBV12-3 or TRBV12-4 with TRBJ2-3; 9 bases line up with TRBD2. The CDR3 is 17 residues long. After removal of 2 bases from V and 3 bases from J, the junction contained 9 bases not matched to a gene. CDR3 in DNA: TGTGCCAGCAGTTTAAGTCGGCCTAGCGGGGAAACAGATACGCAGTATTTT. This translates into CASSLSRPSGETDTQYF.

At least ten counts were recorded for this clonotype. The chain links TRBV12-3 or TRBV12-4 to TRBJ2-1; 8 bases fit TRBD1. With V trimmed by 5 bases and J by 4 bases, 10 bases remained unmatched. The CDR3 has 16 amino acids. The CDR3 sequence is CASSPQGAVGYNEQFF. The CDR3, as DNA: TGTGCCAGCAGTCCGCAGGGGGCAGTGGGGTACAATGAGCAGTTCTTC.

The chain joins TRBV18 to TRBJ2-1, with D possibly TRBD1 on 5 matching bases. Germline V CDR1 and CDR2: KGHSH, LQKENI. The V and J ends lost 3 bases and 2 bases respectively, with 8 bases between them. This CDR3 spans 14 amino acids. The CDR3 loop reads CASSPPRAYNEQFF. CDR3 DNA sequence: TGTGCCAGCTCACCCCCCAGGGCCTACAATGAGCAGTTCTTC.

V gene TRBV7-6 combines with J gene TRBJ2-7; unclear D gene. The CDR3 length is 13 residues. The ends were cut back, 5 bases at V and 3 bases at J, with 11 bases in the middle. Germline V gene sequence: CDR1 SGHVS, CDR2 FNYEAQ. The CDR3 nucleotides are TGTGCCAGCAGCATGTCAGAAATCTACGAGCAGTACTTC. Protein sequence: CASSMSEIYEQYF.

This clonotype was observed many times. The rearrangement links TRBV7-2 to TRBJ2-2; perhaps TRBD1 as D (5 bases). V was cut by 4 bases and J by 2 bases, with 8 bases left in between. Germline CDR1 reads SGHTA; CDR2 reads FQGNSA. The CDR3 runs to 14 residues. The CDR3, as DNA: TGTGCCAGCAGCTCTCAGGGAAACACCGGGGAGCTGTTTTTT. Its protein product is CASSSQGNTGELFF.